This TCR beta chain is drawn from a study of shared clonotypes between healthy human individuals. Donors were healthy HIV-negative adults without recent acute infections or vaccinations. This CDR3 has 16 residues. Trimming took 0 bases from V and 4 from J; bases not matched to a gene: 9. CDR1 and CDR2 (germline): SGDLS, YYNGEE. Measured with immunoSEQ multiplex PCR; TCRdb has only the in-frame clones, and not every one. The repertoire holds about 470,000 clones, with more than 75% as singletons. The genes are TRBV9 and TRBJ1-1; 7 bases fit TRBD1. The sequence was collected from a woman aged 40 to 50 in good health. Some clones in this sample may be carry-over from other donors' samples. Sequencing was performed on PBMCs. CDR3: CASSVAQGEIGTEAFF. The CDR3 nucleotides are TGTGCCAGCAGCGTAGCTCAGGGGGAAATAGGCACTGAAGCTTTCTTT.